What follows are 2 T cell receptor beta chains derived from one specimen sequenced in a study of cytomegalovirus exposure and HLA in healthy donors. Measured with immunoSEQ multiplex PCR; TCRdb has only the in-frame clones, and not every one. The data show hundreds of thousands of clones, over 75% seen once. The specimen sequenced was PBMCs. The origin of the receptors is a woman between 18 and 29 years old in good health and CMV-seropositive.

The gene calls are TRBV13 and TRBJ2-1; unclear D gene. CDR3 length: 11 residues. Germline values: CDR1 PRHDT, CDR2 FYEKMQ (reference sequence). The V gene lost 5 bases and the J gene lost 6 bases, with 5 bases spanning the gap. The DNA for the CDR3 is TGTGCCAGCAGCCTCTTCAATGAGCAGTTCTTC. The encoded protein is CASSLFNEQFF.

The CDR3 region is CASSGGGQEYGYTF. The CDR3 coding sequence is TGTGCCAGCAGCGGCGGGGGACAGGAGTATGGCTACACCTTC. The genes are TRBV28 and TRBJ1-2, with TRBD1 identical over 8 bases. The CDR3 has 14 amino acids. Losses at the gene ends were 6 bases for V and 5 bases for J; bases not matched to a gene: 8. The V gene's germline CDR1 is MDHEN and CDR2 SYDVKM.